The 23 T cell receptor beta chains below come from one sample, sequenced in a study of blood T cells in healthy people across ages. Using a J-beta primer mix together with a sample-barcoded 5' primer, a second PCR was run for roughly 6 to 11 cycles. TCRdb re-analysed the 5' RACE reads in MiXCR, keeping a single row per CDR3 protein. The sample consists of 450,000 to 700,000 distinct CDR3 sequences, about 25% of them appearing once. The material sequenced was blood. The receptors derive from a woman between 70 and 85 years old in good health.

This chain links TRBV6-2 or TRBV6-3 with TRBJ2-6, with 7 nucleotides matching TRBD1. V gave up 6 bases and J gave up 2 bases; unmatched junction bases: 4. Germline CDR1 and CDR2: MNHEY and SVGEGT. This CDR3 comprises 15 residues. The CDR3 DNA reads TGTGCCAGCAGCATCGACAGGGCTGGGGCCAACGTCCTGACTTTC. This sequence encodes CASSIDRAGANVLTF.

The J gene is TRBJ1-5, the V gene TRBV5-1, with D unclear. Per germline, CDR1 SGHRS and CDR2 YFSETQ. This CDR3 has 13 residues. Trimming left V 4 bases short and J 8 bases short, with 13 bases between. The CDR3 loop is CASSRGLGEPQHF. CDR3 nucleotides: TGCGCCAGCAGCCGGGGTTTAGGTGAGCCCCAGCATTTT.

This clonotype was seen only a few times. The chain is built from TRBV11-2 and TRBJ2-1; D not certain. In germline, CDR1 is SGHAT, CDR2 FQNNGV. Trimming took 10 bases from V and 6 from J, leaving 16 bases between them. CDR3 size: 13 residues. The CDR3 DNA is TGTGCCACCACGGGCCATCCATTCAATGAGCAGTTCTTC. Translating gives CATTGHPFNEQFF.

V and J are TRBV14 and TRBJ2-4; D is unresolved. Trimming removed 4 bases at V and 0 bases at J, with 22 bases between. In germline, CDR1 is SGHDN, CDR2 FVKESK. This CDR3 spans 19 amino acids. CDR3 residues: CASSLDRVEGILAKNIQYF. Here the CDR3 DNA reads TGTGCCAGCAGCCTAGATCGTGTGGAAGGAATTTTAGCCAAAAACATTCAGTACTTC.

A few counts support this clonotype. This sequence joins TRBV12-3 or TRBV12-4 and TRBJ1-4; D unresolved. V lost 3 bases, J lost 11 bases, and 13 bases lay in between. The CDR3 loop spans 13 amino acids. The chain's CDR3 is CASSLVAAGKLFF. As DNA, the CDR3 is TGTGCCAGCAGTTTGGTGGCGGCGGGGAAACTGTTTTTT.

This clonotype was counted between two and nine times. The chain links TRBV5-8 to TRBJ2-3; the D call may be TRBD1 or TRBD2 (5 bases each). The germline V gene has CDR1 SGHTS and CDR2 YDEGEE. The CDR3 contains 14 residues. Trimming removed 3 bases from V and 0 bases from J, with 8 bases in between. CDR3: CASSWGPSTDTQYF. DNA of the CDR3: TGTGCCAGCAGCTGGGGACCTAGCACAGATACGCAGTATTTT.

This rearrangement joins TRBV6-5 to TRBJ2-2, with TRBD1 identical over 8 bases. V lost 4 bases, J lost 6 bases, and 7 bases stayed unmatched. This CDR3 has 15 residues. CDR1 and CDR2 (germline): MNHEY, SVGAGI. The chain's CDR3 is CASSSRRTGPGELFF. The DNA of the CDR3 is TGTGCCAGCAGTTCACGTAGGACAGGGCCCGGGGAGCTGTTTTTT.

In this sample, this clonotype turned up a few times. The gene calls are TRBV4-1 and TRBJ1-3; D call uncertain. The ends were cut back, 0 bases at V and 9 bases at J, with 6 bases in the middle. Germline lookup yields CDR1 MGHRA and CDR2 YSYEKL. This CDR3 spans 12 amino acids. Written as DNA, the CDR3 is TGCGCCAGCAGCCAAGAAGGCAGCACCATATATTTT. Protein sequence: CASSQEGSTIYF.

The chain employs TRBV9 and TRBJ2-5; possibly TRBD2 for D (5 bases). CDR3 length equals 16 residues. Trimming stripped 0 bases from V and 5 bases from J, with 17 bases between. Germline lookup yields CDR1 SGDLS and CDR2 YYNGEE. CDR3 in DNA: TGTGCCAGCAGCGTAGACTCAGGACTCTACGGGGAGACCCAGTACTTC. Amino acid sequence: CASSVDSGLYGETQYF. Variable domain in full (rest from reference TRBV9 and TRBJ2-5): DSGVTQTPKHLITATGQRVTLRCSPRSGDLSVYWYQQSLDQGLQFLIQYYNGEERAKGNILERFSAQQFPDLHSELNLSSLELGDSALYFCASSVDSGLYGETQYFGPGTRLLVL.

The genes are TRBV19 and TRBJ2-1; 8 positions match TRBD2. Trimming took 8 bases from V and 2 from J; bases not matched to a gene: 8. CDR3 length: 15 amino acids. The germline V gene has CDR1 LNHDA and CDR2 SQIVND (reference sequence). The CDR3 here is CASAPPGGPYNEQFF. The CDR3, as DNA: TGTGCCAGTGCTCCTCCGGGGGGGCCCTACAATGAGCAGTTCTTC.

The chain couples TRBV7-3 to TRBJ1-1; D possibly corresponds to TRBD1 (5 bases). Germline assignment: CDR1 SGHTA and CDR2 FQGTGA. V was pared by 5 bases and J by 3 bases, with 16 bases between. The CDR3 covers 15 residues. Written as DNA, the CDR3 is TGTGCCAGCAGCCCGGCCGGGACGGAGGACACTGAAGCTTTCTTT. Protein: CASSPAGTEDTEAFF.

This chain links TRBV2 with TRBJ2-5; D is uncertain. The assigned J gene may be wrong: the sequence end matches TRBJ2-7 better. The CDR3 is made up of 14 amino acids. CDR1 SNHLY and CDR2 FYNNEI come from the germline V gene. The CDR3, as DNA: TGTGCCAGCAGTGAAGGAGGCAGGCCCTACGAGCAGTACTTC. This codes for CASSEGGRPYEQYF.

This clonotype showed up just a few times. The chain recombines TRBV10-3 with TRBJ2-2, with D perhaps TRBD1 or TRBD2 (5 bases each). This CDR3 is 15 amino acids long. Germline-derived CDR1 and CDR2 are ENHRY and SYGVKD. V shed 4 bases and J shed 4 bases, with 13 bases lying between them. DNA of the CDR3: TGTGCCATCAGTGTCGGGGACCTGCTCACCGGGGAGCTGTTTTTT. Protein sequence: CAISVGDLLTGELFF.

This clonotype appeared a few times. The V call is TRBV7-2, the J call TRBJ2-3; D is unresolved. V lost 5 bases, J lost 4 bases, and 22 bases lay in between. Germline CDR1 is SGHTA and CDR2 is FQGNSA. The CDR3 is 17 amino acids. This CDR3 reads CASSHSLRTTTSDTQYF. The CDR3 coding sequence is TGTGCCAGCAGCCATTCCCTCCGGACCACTACGTCAGATACGCAGTATTTT.

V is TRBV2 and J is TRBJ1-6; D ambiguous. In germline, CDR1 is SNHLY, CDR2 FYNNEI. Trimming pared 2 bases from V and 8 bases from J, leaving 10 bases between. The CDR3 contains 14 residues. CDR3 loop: CASSEQGSDSPLHF. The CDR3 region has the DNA TGTGCCAGCAGTGAACAAGGCTCGGATTCACCCCTCCACTTT.

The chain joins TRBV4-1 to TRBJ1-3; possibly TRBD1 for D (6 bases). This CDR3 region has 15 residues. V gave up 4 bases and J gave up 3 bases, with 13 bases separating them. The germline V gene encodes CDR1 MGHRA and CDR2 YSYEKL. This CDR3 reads CASSPGGAGGNTIYF. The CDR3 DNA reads TGCGCCAGCAGCCCCGGGGGGGCGGGTGGAAACACCATATATTTT.

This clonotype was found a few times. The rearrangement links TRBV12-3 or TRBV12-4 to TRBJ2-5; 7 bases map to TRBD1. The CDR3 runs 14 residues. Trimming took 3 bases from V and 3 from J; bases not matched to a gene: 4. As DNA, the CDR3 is TGTGCCAGCAGTTTTAGGGGGCTCGAAGAGACCCAGTACTTC. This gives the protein CASSFRGLEETQYF.

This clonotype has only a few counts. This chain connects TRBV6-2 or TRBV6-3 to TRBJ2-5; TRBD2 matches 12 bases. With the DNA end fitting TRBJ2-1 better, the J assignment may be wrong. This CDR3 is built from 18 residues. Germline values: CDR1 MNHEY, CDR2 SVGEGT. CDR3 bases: TGTGCCAGCAGTTACTCACTAGCGGGGGGCCTTCGCCACAATGAGCAGTTCTTC. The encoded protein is CASSYSLAGGLRHNEQFF.

The CDR3 bases are TGCAGCGTTGACCGGACAGGGGACGTCTATGGCTACACCTTC. Amino acids: CSVDRTGDVYGYTF. V is TRBV29-1 and J is TRBJ1-2; the match to TRBD1 covers 9 bases. The length of the CDR3 is 14 residues. Germline CDR1 and CDR2: SQVTM and ANQGSEA. Losses at the gene ends were 3 bases for V and 4 bases for J; bases not matched to a gene: 6.

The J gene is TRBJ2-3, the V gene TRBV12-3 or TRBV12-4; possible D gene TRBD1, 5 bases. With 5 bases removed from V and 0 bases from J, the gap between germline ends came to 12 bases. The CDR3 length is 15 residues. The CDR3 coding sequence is TGTGCCAGCAGTAACCAGGGCTCTAGCACAGATACGCAGTATTTT. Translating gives CASSNQGSSTDTQYF.

The CDR3 is CSAREPGQGAGYTF. The CDR3 region has the DNA TGCAGTGCTAGAGAGCCAGGACAGGGGGCTGGCTACACCTTC. The rearrangement joins TRBV20-1 to TRBJ1-2, with 11 bases fitting TRBD1. The trim removed 0 bases at V and 7 bases at J, leaving 4 bases unmatched. The germline gives CDR1 DFQATT, CDR2 SNEGSKA (reference sequence). The CDR3 runs 14 residues.

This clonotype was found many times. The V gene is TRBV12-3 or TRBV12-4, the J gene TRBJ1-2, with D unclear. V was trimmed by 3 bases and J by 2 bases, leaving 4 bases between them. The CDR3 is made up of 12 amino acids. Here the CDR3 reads CASSLNNYGYTF. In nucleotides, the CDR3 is TGTGCCAGCAGTTTGAACAACTATGGCTACACCTTC.

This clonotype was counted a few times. The CDR3 region is CASSARQGAGEKLFF. Here the CDR3 DNA reads TGTGCCAGCAGCGCCCGGCAGGGGGCGGGTGAAAAACTGTTTTTT. The chain recombines TRBV9 with TRBJ1-4; 8 bases are a match to TRBD1. The CDR3 consists of 15 residues. V trimming: 3 bases; J trimming: 7 bases; junction bases outside the gene matches: 8. The V gene's germline CDR1 is SGDLS and CDR2 YYNGEE.